What follows are 19 T cell receptor beta chains derived from one specimen sequenced in a study of OX40 agonist ivuxolimab in advanced cancers. The library was made by the immunoSEQ multiplex PCR assay. TCRdb retrieved this table from immuneACCESS and kept in-frame rearrangements only. Not all clones are present; in checked studies, unresolved V genes account for under half, and no reason is known for the remainder. The sample data list fewer than 70,000 clones, and around 90% of these were observed just once. In total, the top ten clones hold 16% of the sample. The specimen comprised CD4+ or CD8+ T cells sorted from blood, sampled in a trial of the OX40 agonist ivuxolimab. These receptors all come from an adult with an advanced solid tumor such as melanoma, head and neck, liver or kidney cancer.

The rearrangement joins TRBV30 to TRBJ2-5, with TRBD2 as a possible D gene (6 bases). CDR3 size: 12 residues. The V gene lost 6 bases and the J gene lost 5 bases, with 13 bases spanning the gap. Germline V CDR1 and CDR2: GTSNPN, SVGIG (reference sequence). Here the CDR3 reads CACSGVFETQYF. The CDR3, as DNA: TGTGCCTGTTCGGGAGTGTTCGAGACCCAGTACTTC. The full variable domain, in which reference TRBV30 and TRBJ2-5 provide the parts outside the CDR3, is SQTIHQWPATLVQPVGSPLSLECTVEGTSNPNLYWYRQAAGRGLQLLFYSVGIGQISSEVPQNLSASRPQDRQFILSSKKLLLSDSGFYLCACSGVFETQYFGPGTRLLVL.

The chain links TRBV5-1 to TRBJ1-3; TRBD1 aligns across 8 bases. The CDR3 has 16 residues. CDR1 and CDR2 from the germline V gene are SGHRS and YFSETQ. V trimming: 4 bases; J trimming: 6 bases; junction bases outside the gene matches: 12. The CDR3 is CASSRTGGVGANTIYF. The CDR3 coding sequence is TGCGCCAGCAGCCGAACAGGGGGAGTCGGCGCAAACACCATATATTTT.

The gene calls are TRBV7-6 and TRBJ2-7, with 7 positions matching TRBD1. Germline CDR1 SGHVS, CDR2 FNYEAQ. The CDR3 length is 12 residues. The ends lost 5 bases at V and 4 bases at J; junction bases unmatched: 2. The CDR3 region has the DNA TGTGCCAGCAGCCAGACAGGGTACGAGCAGTACTTC. It yields the protein CASSQTGYEQYF. The variable domain in full, with the rest retrieved from reference TRBV7-6 and TRBJ2-7, is GAGVSQSPRYKVTKRGQDVALRCDPISGHVSLYWYRQALGQGPEFLTYFNYEAQQDKSGLPNDRFSAERPEGSISTLTIQRTEQRDSAMYRCASSQTGYEQYFGPGTRLTVT.

V and J are TRBV13 and TRBJ2-5; 8 nucleotides align to TRBD1. Trimming took 5 bases from V and 4 from J; bases not matched to a gene: 9. Germline V lookup: CDR1 PRHDT, CDR2 FYEKMQ (reference sequence). The CDR3 totals 15 residues. The CDR3 DNA is TGTGCCAGCAGCCGCCGGACAGGGCCCCGAGAGACCCAGTACTTC. Translating it yields CASSRRTGPRETQYF. The whole variable domain, remainder taken from reference TRBV13 and TRBJ2-5, is AAGVIQSPRHLIKEKRETATLKCYPIPRHDTVYWYQQGPGQDPQFLISFYEKMQSDKGSIPDRFSAQQFSDYHSELNMSSLELGDSALYFCASSRRTGPRETQYFGPGTRLLVL.

The chain combines TRBV5-4 with TRBJ1-5, with D perhaps TRBD1 (5 bases). CDR1 and CDR2 (germline): SGHNT, YYREEE (reference sequence). V lost 1 base and J 1 base, leaving 9 bases between the germline ends. This CDR3 contains 15 residues. As DNA, the CDR3 is TGTGCCAGCAGCTTGCGCGGGGCCAGCAATCAGCCCCAGCATTTT. It specifies CASSLRGASNQPQHF.

CDR3 loop: CASSPGQGGGYEQYF. In DNA, the CDR3 is TGCGCCAGCAGCCCCGGCCAGGGCGGGGGCTACGAGCAGTACTTC. The chain uses TRBV5-1 and TRBJ2-5, with 7 bases matching TRBD2. The J call may be mistaken, given a closer DNA end match to TRBJ2-7. The length of the CDR3 is 15 residues. CDR1 and CDR2 (germline): SGHRS, YFSETQ.

This clone was found once. The gene calls are TRBV21-1 and TRBJ2-1; TRBD2 is the table's D call, not checked against the DNA. TRBV21-1 is a known pseudogene. This CDR3 contains 16 residues. CDR3 amino acids: CASSLFAQASYNEQFF. As DNA, the CDR3 is TGTGCCAGCAGCTTGTTCGCGCAAGCCTCCTACAATGAGCAGTTCTTC.

The V and J genes are TRBV15 and TRBJ1-5; 7 positions agree with TRBD1. Germline-derived CDR1 and CDR2 are LNHNV and YYDKDF (reference sequence). Trimming removed 5 bases from V and 4 bases from J; junction bases left unmatched: 2. This CDR3 comprises 13 residues. Written as DNA, the CDR3 is TGTGCCACCAGCGACAGGGAAAATCAGCCCCAGCATTTT. It encodes CATSDRENQPQHF.

The rearrangement joins TRBV7-2 to TRBJ1-1, with 8 bases that match TRBD1. The germline CDR1 and CDR2 sequences are SGHTA and FQGNSA. The V and J ends lost 5 bases and 2 bases, in that order; junction bases with no gene match: 4. The CDR3 runs to 14 residues. The CDR3 region has the DNA TGTGCCAGCAGCCGGACAGGGTCCAACACTGAAGCTTTCTTT. It encodes CASSRTGSNTEAFF.

This sequence joins TRBV6-6 and TRBJ2-7; D gene unclear. Germline CDR1 MNHNY, CDR2 SVGAGI (reference sequence). V shed 0 bases and J shed 3 bases, with 12 bases lying between them. This CDR3 has 15 residues. In nucleotides, the CDR3 is TGTGCCAGCAGTTACTCGATCGGACGCGTCTACGAGCAGTACTTC. It codes for CASSYSIGRVYEQYF.

This clone was seen once. The CDR3 nucleotides read TGTGCCAGCAGACAGCGGATTCCCTACGAGCAGTACTTC. This encodes CASRQRIPYEQYF. The chain uses TRBV6-5 and TRBJ2-7; D is possibly TRBD2 (5 bases). CDR1 and CDR2 from the germline V gene are MNHEY and SVGAGI. There are 13 residues in the CDR3. The V end was cut by 6 bases, the J end by 2 bases, with 11 bases between.

The table lists this clone with a few counts. The CDR3 loop is CASSLGTGVQPQHF. CDR3 bases: TGTGCCAGCAGTTTAGGGACAGGGGTTCAGCCCCAGCATTTT. The chain uses TRBV6-5 and TRBJ1-5; 10 nucleotides line up with TRBD1. The CDR3 sequence is 14 residues long. Trimming removed 4 bases from V and 6 bases from J; junction bases left unmatched: 3. Germline V lookup: CDR1 MNHEY, CDR2 SVGAGI.

The gene calls are TRBV12-5 and TRBJ2-3; TRBD1 matches 8 bases. The trim removed 5 bases at V and 2 bases at J, leaving 9 bases unmatched. CDR3 size: 16 residues. CDR1 and CDR2 (germline): LGHNT, FRNRAP. CDR3 sequence (DNA): TGTGCTAGTGGTGCACCCGGGACAGGACACACAGATACGCAGTATTTT. Protein: CASGAPGTGHTDTQYF.

This clone was counted a few times. The chain employs TRBV28 and TRBJ1-5; D unclear. Trimming removed 8 bases from V and 12 bases from J, with 14 bases in between. Germline lookup yields CDR1 MDHEN and CDR2 SYDVKM. There are 11 residues in the CDR3. The CDR3 nucleotides read TGTGCCAGCTTAGGTTTCGGCCTCCAGCATTTT. The encoded protein is CASLGFGLQHF.

This clone was counted a single time. The chain recombines TRBV5-1 with TRBJ2-1; 13 nucleotides agree with TRBD2. V dropped 9 bases and J dropped 9; count of bases not matched to a gene: 12. Germline V lookup: CDR1 SGHRS, CDR2 YFSETQ. The CDR3 spans 15 residues. The CDR3 DNA sequence: TGCGCCACCTCAATAACCGGGACTAGCGGGGTTGAGCAGTTCTTC. It specifies CATSITGTSGVEQFF.

This sequence joins TRBV6-4 and TRBJ1-4; D remains unclear. CDR3 length: 13 residues. V was cut by 4 bases and J by 7 bases, with 10 bases left in between. The germline gives CDR1 MRHNA, CDR2 SNTAGT. The CDR3 protein is CASSVATPEKLFF. Written as DNA, the CDR3 is TGTGCCAGCAGTGTAGCTACGCCTGAAAAACTGTTTTTT.

This clone appeared once. The chain joins TRBV6-6 to TRBJ2-7; D might be TRBD2 (5 bases). V lost 5 bases and J lost 6, with 17 bases in between. This CDR3 is 14 amino acids long. The V gene's germline CDR1 is MNHNY and CDR2 SVGAGI (reference sequence). The CDR3 nucleotides are TGTGCCAGCAGTAATCAGCAACTAGGTACCGAGCAGTACTTC. It yields the protein CASSNQQLGTEQYF.

This clone was seen more than once but under ten times. The V gene is TRBV6-6, the J gene TRBJ2-7; a weak D match, TRBD1 (6 bases). Trimming stripped 4 bases from V and 4 bases from J, with 14 bases between. Germline V gives CDR1 MNHNY, CDR2 SVGAGI (reference sequence). The CDR3 covers 14 residues. CDR3 sequence (DNA): TGTGCCAGCAGTTCCCCCAGGACAGTGTACGAGCAGTACTTC. Protein product: CASSSPRTVYEQYF.

The chain links TRBV28 to TRBJ1-5; 10 bases are shared with TRBD1. In germline, CDR1 is MDHEN, CDR2 SYDVKM. The CDR3 contains 14 residues. The V and J ends lost 6 bases and 5 bases, in that order; junction bases with no gene match: 4. The CDR3 DNA reads as TGTGCCAGCAGCTTGACAGGGGGCTATCAGCCCCAGCATTTT. Translated: CASSLTGGYQPQHF.